The present entry profiles one T cell receptor beta chain with its context. TCRdb called the 5' RACE reads again in MiXCR, with one record for every CDR3 protein. Counted here are 60,000 to 65,000 distinct CDR3 sequences, roughly 30% occurring once; the ten biggest clones make up roughly 2%. CDR3 size: 14 residues. Looked up from germline, CDR1 is MNHNY and CDR2 is SVGAGI (reference sequence). The V segment lost 5 bases and the J segment 5 bases; nucleotides outside the gene matches: 7. The chain uses TRBV6-6 and TRBJ2-5, with TRBD1 matching 8 bases. The sequenced sample was tumor-infiltrating naive CD4+ T cells sorted from the breast tumor. Subset meaning: naive CD4+ T cells, CD4+CD45RA+CD25-. The receptor comes from a female donor with breast cancer. The CDR3 coding sequence is TGTGCCAGCAGTCCGGACAGGGATCCGGAGACCCAGTACTTC. This sequence encodes CASSPDRDPETQYF.